Listed below are T cell receptor beta chains from one sample, sequenced in a study of neurological immune-mediated disorders. TCRdb recomputed calls from the 5' RACE reads with MiXCR, one row per CDR3 protein. Among roughly 44,000 distinct CDR3 sequences listed, roughly 6% were seen once. Sequencing was carried out using CD4+ T cells from blood. These receptor sequences come from a middle-aged woman in good health. CDR3s include the opening cysteine and the closing phenylalanine or tryptophan. A D gene is named only where the DNA matches it firmly. For some rows the clone size is stated as once, few or many, or as a class when expanded; others skip it.

V gene: TRBV5-1; J gene: TRBJ2-7; clone size: many; D gene: TRBD2; CDR3 DNA: TGCGCCAGCAGCGCGACTAGCGGGAAATACGAGCAGTACTTC; CDR3 protein: CASSATSGKYEQYF
V gene: TRBV29-1; J gene: TRBJ1-4; clone size: many; D gene: -; CDR3 DNA: TGCAGCGTTGGCGGACTCGCGAGAGAAAAACTGTTTTTT; CDR3 protein: CSVGGLAREKLFF
V gene: TRBV7-8; J gene: TRBJ1-1; clone size: many; D gene: -; CDR3 DNA: TGTGCCAGCAGCTACCAATTCATGAACACTGAAGCTTTCTTT; CDR3 protein: CASSYQFMNTEAFF
V gene: TRBV7-3; J gene: TRBJ2-3; clone size: many; D gene: TRBD2; CDR3 DNA: TGTGCCAGCAGCTTTGGCGGGAGTAGCGCAGATACGCAGTATTTT; CDR3 protein: CASSFGGSSADTQYF
V gene: TRBV5-1; J gene: TRBJ2-3; clone size: many; D gene: TRBD2; CDR3 DNA: TGCGCCAGCAGCAATCCGGGACTAGCGGGACTGAGGGCAGATACGCAGTATTTT; CDR3 protein: CASSNPGLAGLRADTQYF
V gene: TRBV10-3; J gene: TRBJ1-1; clone size: many; D gene: -; CDR3 DNA: TGTGCCATCATTTCCTCACCGGGGGAGACGAACACTGAAGCTTTCTTT; CDR3 protein: CAIISSPGETNTEAFF
V gene: TRBV7-6; J gene: TRBJ2-2; clone size: -; D gene: -; CDR3 DNA: TGTGCCAGCAGCTTAGCGTCTGGGCTCCTCACCGGGGAGCTGTTTTTT; CDR3 protein: CASSLASGLLTGELFF
V gene: TRBV2; J gene: TRBJ2-5; clone size: -; D gene: TRBD1; CDR3 DNA: TGTGCCAGCAGCGACTGGGACAGGGGAATGGAGACCCAGTACTTC; CDR3 protein: CASSDWDRGMETQYF
V gene: TRBV12-3/TRBV12-4; J gene: TRBJ2-7; clone size: many; D gene: TRBD1; CDR3 DNA: TGTGAGGGGGGACAGGTTGACAGCGAGCAGTACTTC; CDR3 protein: CEGGQVDSEQYF
V gene: TRBV13; J gene: TRBJ2-7; clone size: many; D gene: TRBD2; CDR3 DNA: TGTGCCAGCAGCCCCCGGTTAGCGGGGGACGAGCAGTACTTC; CDR3 protein: CASSPRLAGDEQYF
V gene: TRBV11-2; J gene: TRBJ2-1; clone size: many; D gene: TRBD2; CDR3 DNA: TGTGCCAGCAGCATTTTAGCGGGAAATGAGCAGTTCTTC; CDR3 protein: CASSILAGNEQFF
V gene: TRBV16; J gene: TRBJ2-1; clone size: many; D gene: TRBD2; CDR3 DNA: TGTGCCAGCAGCCCCGGACTAGCGGGGGCAGGAGAGCAGTTCTTC; CDR3 protein: CASSPGLAGAGEQFF
V gene: TRBV29-1; J gene: TRBJ2-5; clone size: many; D gene: -; CDR3 DNA: TGCAGCGTTGAAGCTCCGGGACATCTAGAGACCCAGTACTTC; CDR3 protein: CSVEAPGHLETQYF
V gene: TRBV9; J gene: TRBJ2-2; clone size: many; D gene: -; CDR3 DNA: TGTGCCAGCAGCGTAACCGCCACCGGGGAGCTGTTTTTT; CDR3 protein: CASSVTATGELFF
V gene: TRBV6-5; J gene: TRBJ1-1; clone size: many; D gene: TRBD1; CDR3 DNA: TGTGCCAGCAGTTACCGGACAGGGCCATATGAAGCTTTCTTT; CDR3 protein: CASSYRTGPYEAFF
V gene: TRBV12-3/TRBV12-4; J gene: TRBJ2-3; clone size: many; D gene: TRBD2; CDR3 DNA: TGTGCCAGCAGCATTAGCGGGAGGGTTCCGGATACGCAGTATTTT; CDR3 protein: CASSISGRVPDTQYF
V gene: TRBV11-2; J gene: TRBJ2-5; clone size: many; D gene: TRBD1; CDR3 DNA: TGTGCCAGCACAAACAGGGGTGTGGAAGAGACCCAGTACTTC; CDR3 protein: CASTNRGVEETQYF
V gene: TRBV7-2; J gene: TRBJ1-5; clone size: many; D gene: -; CDR3 DNA: TGTGCCAGCAGCTTAGCGCTGGGCTATCAGCCCCAGCATTTT; CDR3 protein: CASSLALGYQPQHF
V gene: TRBV10-3; J gene: TRBJ2-1; clone size: medium-sized; D gene: TRBD2; CDR3 DNA: TGTGCCATCAGTGAGTTGGCCGGACTAGTTCACAATGAGCAGTTCTTC; CDR3 protein: CAISELAGLVHNEQFF
V gene: TRBV5-1; J gene: TRBJ2-6; clone size: many; D gene: -; CDR3 DNA: TGCGCCAGCAGCTTGGACGCCACAGGGTCTGGGGCCAACGTCCTGACTTTC; CDR3 protein: CASSLDATGSGANVLTF
V gene: TRBV20-1; J gene: TRBJ1-1; clone size: many; D gene: -; CDR3 DNA: TGCAGTGCTCACCGACCGAACACTGAAGCTTTCTTT; CDR3 protein: CSAHRPNTEAFF
V gene: TRBV7-9; J gene: TRBJ1-2; clone size: many; D gene: -; CDR3 DNA: TGTGCCAGCAGCTTACCGGTCCCCCATGGCTACACCTTC; CDR3 protein: CASSLPVPHGYTF
V gene: TRBV6-5; J gene: TRBJ1-5; clone size: many; D gene: -; CDR3 DNA: TGTGCCGCTCGACGAGGGGACAATCAGCCCCAGCATTTT; CDR3 protein: CAARRGDNQPQHF
V gene: TRBV6-5; J gene: TRBJ2-1; clone size: many; D gene: -; CDR3 DNA: TGTGCCAGCAGTTATTCTAGGTACAATGAGCAGTTCTTC; CDR3 protein: CASSYSRYNEQFF
V gene: TRBV7-2; J gene: TRBJ2-3; clone size: many; D gene: -; CDR3 DNA: TGTGCCAGCAGCGTAGGGCGTGGGTCAGATACGCAGTATTTT; CDR3 protein: CASSVGRGSDTQYF
V gene: TRBV3-1; J gene: TRBJ2-3; clone size: many; D gene: TRBD2; CDR3 DNA: TGTGCCAGCAGCCAAGTGGGGACTAGCGGCACAGATACGCAGTATTTT; CDR3 protein: CASSQVGTSGTDTQYF
V gene: TRBV20-1; J gene: TRBJ1-5; clone size: many; D gene: -; CDR3 DNA: TGCAGTGCTAGAGATACTAGGGGTCATGGCAATCAGCCCCAGCATTTT; CDR3 protein: CSARDTRGHGNQPQHF
V gene: TRBV7-8; J gene: TRBJ2-6; clone size: many; D gene: -; CDR3 DNA: TGTGCCAGCAGCCAACAAACGGGTTCTGGGGCCAACGTCCTGACTTTC; CDR3 protein: CASSQQTGSGANVLTF
V gene: TRBV5-1; J gene: TRBJ2-1; clone size: many; D gene: TRBD1; CDR3 DNA: TGCGCCAGCATGGGGACAGGGATTGAGCAGTTCTTC; CDR3 protein: CASMGTGIEQFF
V gene: TRBV5-6; J gene: TRBJ2-3; clone size: many; D gene: TRBD2; CDR3 DNA: TGTGCCAGCAGCCCCCCTACTAGCGGGATTGCAGATACGCAGTATTTT; CDR3 protein: CASSPPTSGIADTQYF
V gene: TRBV7-6; J gene: TRBJ2-7; clone size: many; D gene: -; CDR3 DNA: TGTGCCAGCAGCTTAGTGGGGGCCGAGCAGTACTTC; CDR3 protein: CASSLVGAEQYF
V gene: TRBV12-3/TRBV12-4; J gene: TRBJ1-1; clone size: many; D gene: TRBD1; CDR3 DNA: TGTGCCAGCAACCTACACAGGGGGCTGAGGAGCACTGAAGCTTTCTTT; CDR3 protein: CASNLHRGLRSTEAFF
V gene: TRBV27; J gene: TRBJ1-5; clone size: many; D gene: -; CDR3 DNA: TGTGCCAGCAGTTTATCACACAGGGAAGGTCAGCCCCAGCATTTT; CDR3 protein: CASSLSHREGQPQHF